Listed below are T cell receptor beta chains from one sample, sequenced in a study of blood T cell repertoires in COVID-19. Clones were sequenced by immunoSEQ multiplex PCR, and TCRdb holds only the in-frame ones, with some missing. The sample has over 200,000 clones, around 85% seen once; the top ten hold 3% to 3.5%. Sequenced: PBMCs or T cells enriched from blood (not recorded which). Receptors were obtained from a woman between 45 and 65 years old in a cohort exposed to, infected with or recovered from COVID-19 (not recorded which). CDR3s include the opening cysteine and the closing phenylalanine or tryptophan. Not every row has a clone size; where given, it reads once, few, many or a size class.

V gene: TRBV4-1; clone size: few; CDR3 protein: CASSQVQEGNSPLHF
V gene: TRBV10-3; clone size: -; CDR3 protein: CATTSGGPQETQYF
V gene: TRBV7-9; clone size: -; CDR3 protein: CASSLGDRVHTEAFF
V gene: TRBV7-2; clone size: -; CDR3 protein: CASSLFREQYF
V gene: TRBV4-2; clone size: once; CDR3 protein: CASSQASGQGSAEAFF
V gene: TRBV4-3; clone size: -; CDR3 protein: CASSQGLKGELFF
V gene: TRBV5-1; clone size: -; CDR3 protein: CASSLRGNGYGYTF
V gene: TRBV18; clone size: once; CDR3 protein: CASSSFDRVSEQYF
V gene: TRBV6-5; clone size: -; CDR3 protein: CASRTGILNYGYTF
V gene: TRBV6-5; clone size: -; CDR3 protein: CASSYSHSPTYEQYF
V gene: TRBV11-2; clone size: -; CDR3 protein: CASSAAQGSTEAFF
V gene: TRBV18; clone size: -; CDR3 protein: CASSPRSRGGGYTF
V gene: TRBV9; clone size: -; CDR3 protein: CASSALRPGQGASETQYF
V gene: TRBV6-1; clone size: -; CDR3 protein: CASSDRTGTENQPQHF
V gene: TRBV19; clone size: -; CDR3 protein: CASSTQGTPQHF
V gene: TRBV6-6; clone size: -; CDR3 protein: CASSLGEQGWETQYF
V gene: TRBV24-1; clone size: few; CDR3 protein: CATSDSQGGDEQFF
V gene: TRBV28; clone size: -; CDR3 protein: CASSRTFYNEQFF
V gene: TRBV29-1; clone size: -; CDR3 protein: CSVLDWVDEQYF
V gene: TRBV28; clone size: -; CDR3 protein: CASSGESRRGHFSYEQYF
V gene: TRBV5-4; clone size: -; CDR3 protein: CASSLERGQGGTGDGYTF
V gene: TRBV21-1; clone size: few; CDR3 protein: CASSARLAGHTDTQYF
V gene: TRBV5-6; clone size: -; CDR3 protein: CASSSDRPDTQYF
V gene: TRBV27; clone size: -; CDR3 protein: CASSTTGGWQPQHF
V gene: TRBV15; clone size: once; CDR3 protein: CATSRRGQGSIEAFF
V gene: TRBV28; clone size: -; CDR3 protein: CASSDRGYGYTF
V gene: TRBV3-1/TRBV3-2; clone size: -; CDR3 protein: CASSQNLLDPTSNQPQHF
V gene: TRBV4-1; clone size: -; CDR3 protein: CASSQGGAGADTF
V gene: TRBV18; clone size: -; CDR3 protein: CASSPRQELANYGYTF
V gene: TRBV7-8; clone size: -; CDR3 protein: CASSPGQGMNTEAFF
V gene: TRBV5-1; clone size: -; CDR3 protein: CASSARQGGNEQYF
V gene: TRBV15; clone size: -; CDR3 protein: CATSRDRGRGQYF
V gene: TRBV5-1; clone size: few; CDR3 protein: CASSSFRGTEAFF
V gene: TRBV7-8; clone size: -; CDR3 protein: CASSYSVGSYNEQFF
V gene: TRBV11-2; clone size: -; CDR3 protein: CASSSPAGSYEQYF
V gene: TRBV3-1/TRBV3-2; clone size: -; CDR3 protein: CASSQDWQTPMNTEAFF
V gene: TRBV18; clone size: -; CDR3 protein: CASSVSSQGDTEAFF
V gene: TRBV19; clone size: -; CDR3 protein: CASNEDSLNQPQHF
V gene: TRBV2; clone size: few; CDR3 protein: CASSVRQTTDTQYF
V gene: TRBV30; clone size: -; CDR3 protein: CAWSRGGSGNTIYF
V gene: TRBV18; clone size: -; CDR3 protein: CASSPQESPLMGYTF
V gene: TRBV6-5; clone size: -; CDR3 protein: CASSYSQGLQGYTF
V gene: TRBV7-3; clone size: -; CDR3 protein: CASSLGGGRDTEAFF